Below, 29 T cell receptor beta chains from the same sample are listed, as sequenced in a study of technical replicates of blood from a handful of donors. Profiled with immunoSEQ multiplex PCR; TCRdb holds only in-frame clones, not every one. The sample lists about 15,000 clones, around 80% occurring once. Sequencing was done on a sample of PBMCs. The receptor set was obtained from a human donor in good health.

V is TRBV7-9 and J is TRBJ2-7; the D is unclear. V gave up 5 bases and J gave up 1 base, with 12 bases separating them. Per germline, CDR1 SEHNR and CDR2 FQNEAQ (reference sequence). The CDR3 is 14 residues long. In DNA form, the CDR3 reads TGTGCCAGCAGCCCCCCCGCGAAGTCCTACGAGCAGTACTTC. Protein product: CASSPPAKSYEQYF.

The gene calls are TRBV28 and TRBJ2-7, with 10 bases fitting TRBD1. With 8 bases clipped from V and 1 base from J, the junction kept 11 bases outside the gene matches. This CDR3 has 16 amino acids. From germline, CDR1 is MDHEN and CDR2 SYDVKM. CDR3 nucleotides: TGTGCCAGCTGCCTGCCGAGGACAGGGGGGTCCTACGAGCAGTACTTC. It is translated as CASCLPRTGGSYEQYF.

The rearrangement joins TRBV5-5 to TRBJ1-5, with D maybe TRBD1 (5 bases). The germline V gene encodes CDR1 SGHKS and CDR2 YYEKEE (reference sequence). The ends were cut back, 0 bases at V and 6 bases at J, with 10 bases in the middle. The CDR3 sequence is 14 residues long. CDR3 DNA sequence: TGTGCCAGCAGCTTGGTAGCCAGGGCTCAGCCCCAGCATTTT. Amino acids: CASSLVARAQPQHF. The full variable domain, rest sourced from reference TRBV5-5 and TRBJ1-5, is DAGVTQSPTHLIKTRGQQVTLRCSPISGHKSVSWYQQVLGQGPQFIFQYYEKEERGRGNFPDRFSARQFPNYSSELNVNALLLGDSALYLCASSLVARAQPQHFGDGTRLSIL.

The chain has TRBV6-6 and TRBJ1-2; no clear D gene. Germline V lookup: CDR1 MNHNY, CDR2 SVGAGI (reference sequence). The CDR3 has 12 residues. V was cut by 4 bases and J by 7 bases, with 10 bases left in between. CDR3 region: CASSSVNGGYTF. DNA for the CDR3: TGTGCCAGCAGTTCGGTGAATGGTGGCTACACCTTC.

The chain joins TRBV19 to TRBJ1-2, with D perhaps matching TRBD1 (5 bases). The CDR3 totals 12 residues. Looked up from germline, CDR1 is LNHDA and CDR2 is SQIVND (reference sequence). The V and J ends lost 3 bases and 8 bases respectively, with 10 bases between them. CDR3 nucleotides: TGTGCCAGTAGTATCTGGGGCAGCGGCTACACCTTC. It specifies CASSIWGSGYTF.

This chain joins TRBV11-2 and TRBJ2-1; 12 bases map to TRBD2. Trimming removed 0 bases from V and 5 bases from J; junction bases left unmatched: 11. Looked up from germline, CDR1 is SGHAT and CDR2 is FQNNGV. There are 19 residues in the CDR3. This chain's CDR3 is CASSLDRGLAGGWDNEQFF. In DNA form, the CDR3 reads TGTGCCAGCAGCTTAGATCGGGGGCTAGCGGGAGGGTGGGACAATGAGCAGTTCTTC.

This clone came up once. This chain uses TRBV5-1 with TRBJ2-3; 12 bases align to TRBD2. The CDR3 is 15 amino acids. Unmatched junction bases numbered 4, after V lost 0 bases and J lost 8 bases. CDR1 is SGHRS, CDR2 YFSETQ, per germline. For the CDR3, the DNA is TGCGCCAGCAGCTTGGGAGGACTAGCGGGAAGTACGCAGTATTTT. It translates to CASSLGGLAGSTQYF.

J is TRBJ2-1 and V is TRBV2, with D unclear. The ends were cut back, 8 bases at V and 5 bases at J, with 13 bases in the middle. The CDR3 runs 13 residues. CDR1 is SNHLY and CDR2 is FYNNEI in the germline V gene. The CDR3 DNA sequence: TGTGCCAGCCAAAGCAGGCAGGACAATGAGCAGTTCTTC. Translating gives CASQSRQDNEQFF.

This chain links TRBV9 with TRBJ1-2, with TRBD1 matching 10 bases. CDR1 SGDLS and CDR2 YYNGEE come from the germline V gene. V was clipped by 4 bases and J by 6 bases; unmatched bases: 9. The CDR3 has 15 residues. The CDR3 bases are TGTGCCAGCAGCTCTCAGACAGGGGGCGCGAATGGCTACACCTTC. As protein: CASSSQTGGANGYTF.

The chain has TRBV2 and TRBJ1-5; 11 bases match TRBD1. The CDR3 is 15 amino acids. CDR1 and CDR2 from the germline V gene are SNHLY and FYNNEI. The trim removed 9 bases at V and 4 bases at J, leaving 8 bases unmatched. The CDR3 protein is CASRTGGNLNQPQHF. The CDR3 coding sequence is TGTGCCAGTAGGACAGGGGGCAACCTAAATCAGCCCCAGCATTTT.

The V call is TRBV6-1, the J call TRBJ1-2; no clear D gene. V lost 6 bases to trimming and J lost 8 bases, with 16 bases between them. This CDR3 is built from 13 residues. Germline CDR1 MNHNS, CDR2 SASEGT. This chain's CDR3 is CASRAGPEGGYTF. In DNA form, the CDR3 reads TGTGCCAGCAGGGCGGGCCCAGAAGGGGGCTACACCTTC.

This sequence joins TRBV5-1 and TRBJ2-7, with TRBD1 matching 10 bases. The CDR3 length is 14 residues. Germline CDR1 is SGHRS and CDR2 is YFSETQ. V gave up 3 bases and J gave up 2 bases; unmatched junction bases: 2. Here the CDR3 reads CASSYGTGAYEQYF. The DNA of the CDR3 is TGCGCCAGCAGCTACGGGACAGGGGCCTACGAGCAGTACTTC.

This chain joins TRBV9 and TRBJ2-5; the match to TRBD2 covers 11 bases. CDR3 size: 16 residues. Per the germline V gene, CDR1 is SGDLS and CDR2 is YYNGEE. Trimming removed 7 bases from V and 0 bases from J; junction bases left unmatched: 8. The CDR3 loop reads CASSILAGEYQETQYF. In DNA, the CDR3 is TGTGCCAGCTCAATACTAGCGGGGGAGTACCAAGAGACCCAGTACTTC.

The chain has TRBV15 and TRBJ2-1; 10 nucleotides match TRBD2. Germline CDR1 and CDR2: LNHNV and YYDKDF (reference sequence). The CDR3 extends over 18 amino acids. V gave up 5 bases and J gave up 9 bases; unmatched junction bases: 19. CDR3 DNA: TGTGCCACCAGCCTCGCCAGTCCTAGCGGGGGCTTGTCGGGTGAGCAGTTCTTC. This gives the protein CATSLASPSGGLSGEQFF. Supplemented by reference TRBV15 and TRBJ2-1, the full variable domain reads DAMVIQNPRYQVTQFGKPVTLSCSQTLNHNVMYWYQQKSSQAPKLLFHYYDKDFNNEADTPDNFQSRRPNTSFCFLDIRSPGLGDTAMYLCATSLASPSGGLSGEQFFGPGTRLTVL.

The DNA for the CDR3 is TGTGCCAGCAGTCCCGGACAGGGGGCTTATGAGACCCAGTACTTC. It yields the protein CASSPGQGAYETQYF. The rearrangement uses TRBV28 and TRBJ2-5, with TRBD1 matching 11 bases. The length of the CDR3 is 15 residues. With 5 bases clipped from V and 5 bases from J, the junction kept 7 bases outside the gene matches. The germline V gene encodes CDR1 MDHEN and CDR2 SYDVKM. The full variable domain, with the rest looked up from reference TRBV28 and TRBJ2-5, is DVKVTQSSRYLVKRTGEKVFLECVQDMDHENMFWYRQDPGLGLRLIYFSYDVKMKEKGDIPEGYSVSREKKERFSLILESASTNQTSMYLCASSPGQGAYETQYFGPGTRLLVL.

This clone turned up a few times. The chain is built from TRBV19 and TRBJ1-5; TRBD1 agrees at 8 bases. Per germline, CDR1 LNHDA and CDR2 SQIVND (reference sequence). CDR3 length equals 15 residues. The V segment lost 5 bases and the J segment 4 bases; nucleotides outside the gene matches: 7. CDR3 sequence reads: CASSWAGGINQPQHF. DNA of the CDR3: TGTGCCAGTAGTTGGGCAGGGGGCATTAATCAGCCCCAGCATTTT.

The gene calls are TRBV18 and TRBJ1-2; 9 nucleotides agree with TRBD1. CDR1 is KGHSH, CDR2 LQKENI, per germline. The junction had 9 bases not matched to a gene; V was cut back by 8 bases and J by 8 bases. This CDR3 comprises 13 residues. The CDR3 DNA reads as TGTGCCAGCCGGGACAGGGAAAGAGAAGGCTACACCTTC. Amino acids: CASRDREREGYTF.

The gene calls are TRBV6-5 and TRBJ1-1, with TRBD1 identical over 8 bases. Trimming took 2 bases from V and 1 from J; bases not matched to a gene: 3. The CDR3 loop spans 15 amino acids. In germline, CDR1 is MNHEY, CDR2 SVGAGI. The CDR3 DNA is TGTGCCAGCAGTTACCAGGGACAGGCGAACACTGAAGCTTTCTTT. This gives the protein CASSYQGQANTEAFF.

The chain links TRBV19 to TRBJ2-1, with 8 bases that match TRBD2. V shed 0 bases, J shed 6 bases, and the junction held 7 bases outside the gene matches. Germline CDR1 is LNHDA and CDR2 is SQIVND (reference sequence). The CDR3 has 16 residues. This CDR3 is CASSIDPGLVLNEQFF. In DNA, the CDR3 is TGTGCCAGTAGTATAGACCCGGGACTAGTCCTCAATGAGCAGTTCTTC. Full variable domain (outside the CDR3, taken from reference TRBV19 and TRBJ2-1): DGGITQSPKYLFRKEGQNVTLSCEQNLNHDAMYWYRQDPGQGLRLIYYSQIVNDFQKGDIAEGYSVSREKKESFPLTVTSAQKNPTAFYLCASSIDPGLVLNEQFFGPGTRLTVL.

V and J are TRBV7-2 and TRBJ2-5, with D perhaps TRBD1 (6 bases). This CDR3 has 13 amino acids. The V and J ends lost 1 base and 4 bases respectively, with 7 bases between them. Germline V CDR1 and CDR2: SGHTA, FQGNSA. CDR3 loop: CASSLVGGETQYF. Written as DNA, the CDR3 is TGTGCCAGCAGCTTAGTAGGGGGAGAGACCCAGTACTTC.

This clone came up a few times. The chain combines TRBV15 with TRBJ2-5; 7 positions agree with TRBD2. The CDR3 loop spans 17 amino acids. V lost 0 bases to trimming and J lost 4 bases; unmatched junction nucleotides: 11. Germline V gives CDR1 LNHNV, CDR2 YYDKDF (reference sequence). CDR3: CATSRDGRAVSRETQYF. In DNA form, the CDR3 reads TGTGCCACCAGCAGAGATGGGAGGGCCGTCTCCCGAGAGACCCAGTACTTC.

This chain uses TRBV6-5 with TRBJ2-1; TRBD2 might be the D (6 bases). The V gene's germline CDR1 is MNHEY and CDR2 SVGAGI. V gave up 5 bases and J gave up 9 bases, with 17 bases separating them. CDR3 length: 14 amino acids. CDR3 nucleotide sequence: TGTGCCAGCAGTAATCCTAGCGTTTGGAGTGAGCAGTTCTTC. Translating gives CASSNPSVWSEQFF.

The gene calls are TRBV18 and TRBJ2-7; 9 bases line up with TRBD2. V trimming: 6 bases; J trimming: 0 bases; junction bases outside the gene matches: 6. Germline V lookup: CDR1 KGHSH, CDR2 LQKENI. The CDR3 consists of 15 residues. The CDR3 region has the DNA TGTGCCAGCTCCCTTAGCGGGAGACCCTCCTACGAGCAGTACTTC. It codes for CASSLSGRPSYEQYF.

The chain couples TRBV19 to TRBJ2-3; TRBD2 aligns across 15 bases. The CDR3 runs to 17 residues. V shed 5 bases and J 9 bases; nucleotides not matched to a gene: 12. Germline CDR1 is LNHDA and CDR2 is SQIVND (reference sequence). CDR3 residues: CASSPSRGLAGGETQYF. The CDR3 bases are TGTGCCAGTAGTCCGAGCCGGGGACTAGCGGGAGGAGAAACGCAGTATTTT.

The chain combines TRBV28 with TRBJ2-7; 11 bases match TRBD1. Unmatched junction bases numbered 7, after V lost 5 bases and J lost 4 bases. The CDR3 has 15 residues. CDR1 is MDHEN, CDR2 SYDVKM, per germline. CDR3 loop: CASSVPGTGGYEQYF. CDR3 nucleotide sequence: TGTGCCAGCAGTGTGCCCGGGACAGGGGGGTACGAGCAGTACTTC.

V is TRBV2 and J is TRBJ2-1; TRBD2 matches at 11 bases. The CDR3 loop spans 17 amino acids. V was pared by 2 bases and J by 5 bases, with 8 bases of the junction left unmatched. CDR1 is SNHLY, CDR2 FYNNEI, per germline. CDR3 region: CASSELSIAGGNNEQFF. For the CDR3, the DNA is TGTGCCAGCAGTGAACTCAGTATAGCGGGAGGGAACAATGAGCAGTTCTTC.

The chain couples TRBV30 to TRBJ2-3; 7 bases line up with TRBD1. Trimming removed 1 base from V and 5 bases from J; junction bases left unmatched: 3. Germline-derived CDR1 and CDR2 are GTSNPN and SVGIG (reference sequence). The CDR3 is 13 residues long. CDR3 bases: TGTGCCTGGAGTGAGGGGGCTGGAGATACGCAGTATTTT. Its translation: CAWSEGAGDTQYF.

The chain has TRBV25-1 and TRBJ2-7; no clear D gene. V lost 2 bases and J 5 bases, leaving 13 bases between the germline ends. This CDR3 spans 14 amino acids. Germline V gives CDR1 MGHDK, CDR2 SYGVNS. CDR3 sequence (DNA): TGTGCCAGCAGTGAAGTGCGGTCGGGTAACGAGCAGTACTTC. Its translation: CASSEVRSGNEQYF.

This sequence joins TRBV7-9 and TRBJ2-5; D might be TRBD2 (5 bases). The length of the CDR3 is 14 residues. V lost 5 bases to trimming and J lost 5 bases, with 15 bases between them. Germline V lookup: CDR1 SEHNR, CDR2 FQNEAQ (reference sequence). The CDR3 nucleotides are TGTGCCAGCAGCCAACACCTCGGGATTGAGACCCAGTACTTC. It is translated as CASSQHLGIETQYF.